This T cell receptor beta chain comes out of a study of CD8 T cells in Susac syndrome. Regarding the study as a whole: That the number of individuals in its TCR sequencing and HLA analysis was relatively small was acknowledged by the study.

V lost 5 bases and J 8 bases, leaving 19 bases between the germline ends. The germline V gene encodes CDR1 DFQATT and CDR2 SNEGSKA (reference sequence). This CDR3 is 14 amino acids long. On this clonotype: As yet, its antigen is unknown.

With random hexamers, reverse transcription was performed on about 0.45 to 1 ug of RNA. Each CDR3 protein gets one entry after TCRdb re-called the immunoSEQ multiplex PCR reads with MiXCR. The sample consists of roughly 200,000 distinct CDR3 sequences, about 95% of them appearing once. This clonotype originated in a human donor in good health. The sequencing input was CD4+ T cells from PBMCs. V usage is TRBV20-1 and J usage is TRBJ2-1, with D perhaps TRBD2 (6 bases). DNA of the CDR3: TGCAGTGCTTCCGGTCTCTGGCGGGAAGATGAGCAGTTCTTC. Translation gives CSASGLWREDEQFF.